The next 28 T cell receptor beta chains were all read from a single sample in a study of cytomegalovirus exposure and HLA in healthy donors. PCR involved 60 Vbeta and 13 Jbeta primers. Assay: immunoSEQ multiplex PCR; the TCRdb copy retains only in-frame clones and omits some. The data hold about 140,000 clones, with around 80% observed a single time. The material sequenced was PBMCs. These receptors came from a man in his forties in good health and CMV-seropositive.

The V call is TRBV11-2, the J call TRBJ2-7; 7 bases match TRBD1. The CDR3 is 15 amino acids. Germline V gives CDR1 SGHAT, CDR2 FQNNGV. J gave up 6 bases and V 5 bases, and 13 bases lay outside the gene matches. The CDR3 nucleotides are TGTGCCAGCAGCCCGTCAGGGACAGCCATTCTCGAGCAGTACTTC. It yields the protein CASSPSGTAILEQYF. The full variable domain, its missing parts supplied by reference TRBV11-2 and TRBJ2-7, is EAGVAQSPRYKIIEKRQSVAFWCNPISGHATLYWYQQILGQGPKLLIQFQNNGVVDDSQLPKDRFSAERLKGVDSTLKIQPAKLEDSAVYLCASSPSGTAILEQYFGPGTRLTVT.

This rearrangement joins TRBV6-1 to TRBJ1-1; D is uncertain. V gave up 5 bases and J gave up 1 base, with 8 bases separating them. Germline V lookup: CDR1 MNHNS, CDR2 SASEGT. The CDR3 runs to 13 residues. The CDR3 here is CASSFTENTEAFF. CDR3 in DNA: TGTGCCAGCAGTTTTACAGAGAACACTGAAGCTTTCTTT.

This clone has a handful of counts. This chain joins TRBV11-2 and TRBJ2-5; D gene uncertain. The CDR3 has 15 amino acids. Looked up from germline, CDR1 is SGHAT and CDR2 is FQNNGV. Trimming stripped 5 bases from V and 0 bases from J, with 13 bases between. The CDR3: CASSLRRADQETQYF. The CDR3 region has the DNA TGTGCCAGCAGCCTCAGGCGAGCCGACCAAGAGACCCAGTACTTC.

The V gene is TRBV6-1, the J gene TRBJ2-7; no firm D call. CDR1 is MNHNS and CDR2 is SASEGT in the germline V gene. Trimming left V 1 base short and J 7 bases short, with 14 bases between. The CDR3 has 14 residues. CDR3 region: CASSEVAGYREQYF. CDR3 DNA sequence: TGTGCCAGCAGTGAAGTGGCAGGCTATCGGGAGCAGTACTTC.

The CDR3 DNA sequence: TGCAGCGCCACCCCAGGGAACGAGCAGTACTTC. As protein: CSATPGNEQYF. The chain has TRBV29-1 and TRBJ2-7; weak D call: TRBD1 (5 bases). The germline V gene has CDR1 SQVTM and CDR2 ANQGSEA. V lost 7 bases, J lost 5 bases, and 12 bases lay in between. The CDR3 totals 11 residues.

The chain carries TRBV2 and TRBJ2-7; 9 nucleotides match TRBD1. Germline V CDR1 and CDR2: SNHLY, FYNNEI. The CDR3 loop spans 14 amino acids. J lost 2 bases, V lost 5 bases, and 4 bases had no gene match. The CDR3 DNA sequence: TGTGCCAGCAGTTCACGGACAGGGGCCTACGAGCAGTACTTC. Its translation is CASSSRTGAYEQYF.

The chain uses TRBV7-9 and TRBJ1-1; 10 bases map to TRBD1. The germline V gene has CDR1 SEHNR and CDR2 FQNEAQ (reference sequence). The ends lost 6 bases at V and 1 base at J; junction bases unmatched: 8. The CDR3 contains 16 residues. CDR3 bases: TGTGCCAGCAGACCAGGGACAGGGGCCACGAACACTGAAGCTTTCTTT. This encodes CASRPGTGATNTEAFF.

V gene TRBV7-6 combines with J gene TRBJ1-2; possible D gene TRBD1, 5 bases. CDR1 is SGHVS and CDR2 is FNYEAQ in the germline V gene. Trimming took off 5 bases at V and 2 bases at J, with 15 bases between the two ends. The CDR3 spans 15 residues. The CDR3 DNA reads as TGTGCCAGCAGCCCTACAACCAGGGCCAACTATGGCTACACCTTC. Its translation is CASSPTTRANYGYTF.

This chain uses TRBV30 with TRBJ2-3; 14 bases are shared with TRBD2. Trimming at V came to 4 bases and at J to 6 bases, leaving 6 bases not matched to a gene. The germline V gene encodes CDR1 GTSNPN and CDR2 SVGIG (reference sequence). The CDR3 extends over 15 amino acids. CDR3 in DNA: TGTGCCTGGACCCGACTAGCGGGAGGGCGTGATACGCAGTATTTT. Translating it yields CAWTRLAGGRDTQYF.

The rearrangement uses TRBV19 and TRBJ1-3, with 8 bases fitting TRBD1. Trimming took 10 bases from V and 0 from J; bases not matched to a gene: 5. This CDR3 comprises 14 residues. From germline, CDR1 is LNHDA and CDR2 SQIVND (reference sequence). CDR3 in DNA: TGTGCCACAATGACAGGGGACTCTGGAAACACCATATATTTT. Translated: CATMTGDSGNTIYF. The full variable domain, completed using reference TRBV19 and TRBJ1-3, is DGGITQSPKYLFRKEGQNVTLSCEQNLNHDAMYWYRQDPGQGLRLIYYSQIVNDFQKGDIAEGYSVSREKKESFPLTVTSAQKNPTAFYLCATMTGDSGNTIYFGEGSWLTVV.

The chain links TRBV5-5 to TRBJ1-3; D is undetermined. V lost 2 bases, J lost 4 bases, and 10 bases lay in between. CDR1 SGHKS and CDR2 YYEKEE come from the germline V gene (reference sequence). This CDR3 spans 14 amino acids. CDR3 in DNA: TGTGCCAGCAGCTTCAGCGGTGACGGAAACACCATATATTTT. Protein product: CASSFSGDGNTIYF.

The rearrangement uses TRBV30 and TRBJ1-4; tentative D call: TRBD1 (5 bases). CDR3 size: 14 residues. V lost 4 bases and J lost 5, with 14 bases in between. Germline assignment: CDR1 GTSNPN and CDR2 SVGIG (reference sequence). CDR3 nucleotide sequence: TGTGCCTGGACTCCGGGGGGTTTAAATGAAAAACTGTTTTTT. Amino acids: CAWTPGGLNEKLFF.

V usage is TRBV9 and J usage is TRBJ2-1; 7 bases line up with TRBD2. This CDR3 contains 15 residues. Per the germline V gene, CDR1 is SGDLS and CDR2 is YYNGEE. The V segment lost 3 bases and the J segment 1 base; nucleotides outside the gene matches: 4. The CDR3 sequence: CASSASSGSYNEQFF. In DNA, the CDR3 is TGTGCCAGCAGCGCATCTAGCGGTTCCTACAATGAGCAGTTCTTC.

Here the CDR3 DNA reads TGTGCCAGCAGCCCGGACAGGGCGGATGAGCAGTACTTC. Protein: CASSPDRADEQYF. The rearrangement links TRBV5-4 to TRBJ2-7; 8 positions agree with TRBD1. The CDR3 has 13 residues. The germline V gene encodes CDR1 SGHNT and CDR2 YYREEE (reference sequence). Losses at the gene ends were 4 bases for V and 7 bases for J; bases not matched to a gene: 7.

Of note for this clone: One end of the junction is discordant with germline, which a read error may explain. The CDR3 loop is CSSSSPLNDRGQYGYTF. CDR3 DNA sequence: TGTTCCAGCAGCTCCCCCTTAAACGACAGGGGGCAATATGGCTACACCTTC. V usage is TRBV7-9 and J usage is TRBJ1-2, with 10 bases aligning to TRBD1. The CDR3 sequence is 17 residues long. CDR1 SEHNR and CDR2 FQNEAQ come from the germline V gene (reference sequence).

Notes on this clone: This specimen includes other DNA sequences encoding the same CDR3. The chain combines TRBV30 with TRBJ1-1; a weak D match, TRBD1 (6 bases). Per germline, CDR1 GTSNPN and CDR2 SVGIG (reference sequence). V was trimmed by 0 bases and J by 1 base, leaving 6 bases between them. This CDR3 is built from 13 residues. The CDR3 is CAWSVQGNTEAFF. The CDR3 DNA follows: TGTGCCTGGAGTGTACAGGGGAACACTGAAGCTTTCTTT.

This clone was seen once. CDR3 DNA: TGTGCCAGCAGCTTGGATGCAGGGTCCTACGAGCAGTACTTC. Amino acid sequence: CASSLDAGSYEQYF. V and J are TRBV5-4 and TRBJ2-7; the D gene is possibly TRBD1 (5 bases). CDR3 length equals 14 residues. CDR1 and CDR2 from the germline V gene are SGHNT and YYREEE (reference sequence). The V gene lost 0 bases and the J gene lost 1 base, with 8 bases spanning the gap.

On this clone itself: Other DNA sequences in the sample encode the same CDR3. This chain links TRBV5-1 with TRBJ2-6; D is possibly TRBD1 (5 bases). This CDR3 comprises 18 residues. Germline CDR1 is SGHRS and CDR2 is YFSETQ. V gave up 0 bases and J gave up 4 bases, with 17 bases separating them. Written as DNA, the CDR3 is TGCGCCAGCAGCTTGGGGTCAACAGGTCTGACGGGGGCCAACGTCCTGACTTTC. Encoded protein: CASSLGSTGLTGANVLTF. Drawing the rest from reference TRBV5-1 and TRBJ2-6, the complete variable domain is KAGVTQTPRYLIKTRGQQVTLSCSPISGHRSVSWYQQTPGQGLQFLFEYFSETQRNKGNFPGRFSGRQFSNSRSEMNVSTLELGDSALYLCASSLGSTGLTGANVLTFGAGSRLTVL.

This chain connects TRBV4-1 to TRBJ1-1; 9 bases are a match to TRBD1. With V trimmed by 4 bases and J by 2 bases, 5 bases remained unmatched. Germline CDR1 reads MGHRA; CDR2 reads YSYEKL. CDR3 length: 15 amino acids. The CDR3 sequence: CASSPPGQGNTEAFF. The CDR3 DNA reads TGCGCCAGCAGCCCCCCGGGACAGGGTAACACTGAAGCTTTCTTT.

As DNA, the CDR3 is TGTGCCAGCTCACTAAGCACAGATCCTAGCACAGATACGCAGTATTTT. Amino acids: CASSLSTDPSTDTQYF. The chain is built from TRBV18 and TRBJ2-3; D gene unclear. V was cut by 4 bases and J by 0 bases, with 14 bases left in between. The germline V gene has CDR1 KGHSH and CDR2 LQKENI. This CDR3 has 16 amino acids.

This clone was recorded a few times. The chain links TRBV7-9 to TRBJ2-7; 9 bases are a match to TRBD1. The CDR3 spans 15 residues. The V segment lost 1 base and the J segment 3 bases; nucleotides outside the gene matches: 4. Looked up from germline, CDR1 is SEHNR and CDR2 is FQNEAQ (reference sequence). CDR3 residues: CASSLVTGGFYEQYF. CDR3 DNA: TGTGCCAGCAGCTTAGTGACAGGGGGGTTCTACGAGCAGTACTTC.

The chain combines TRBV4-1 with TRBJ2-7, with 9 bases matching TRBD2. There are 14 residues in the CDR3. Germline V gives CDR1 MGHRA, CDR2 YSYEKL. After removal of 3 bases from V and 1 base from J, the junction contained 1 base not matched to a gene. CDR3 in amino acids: CASSQLAGSYEQYF. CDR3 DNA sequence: TGCGCCAGCAGCCAGCTAGCGGGGTCCTACGAGCAGTACTTC.

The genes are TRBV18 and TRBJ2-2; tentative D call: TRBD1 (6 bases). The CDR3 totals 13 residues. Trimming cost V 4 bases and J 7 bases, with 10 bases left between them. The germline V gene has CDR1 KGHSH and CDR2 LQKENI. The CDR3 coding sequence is TGTGCCAGCTCACGGACAGATAACGGGGAGCTGTTTTTT. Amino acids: CASSRTDNGELFF.

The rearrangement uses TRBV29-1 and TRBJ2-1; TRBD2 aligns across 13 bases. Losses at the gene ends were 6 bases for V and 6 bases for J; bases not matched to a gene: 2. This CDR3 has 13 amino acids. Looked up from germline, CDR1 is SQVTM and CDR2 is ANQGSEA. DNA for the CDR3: TGCAGCGTAGGACTAGCGGGAGTCAATGAGCAGTTCTTC. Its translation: CSVGLAGVNEQFF.

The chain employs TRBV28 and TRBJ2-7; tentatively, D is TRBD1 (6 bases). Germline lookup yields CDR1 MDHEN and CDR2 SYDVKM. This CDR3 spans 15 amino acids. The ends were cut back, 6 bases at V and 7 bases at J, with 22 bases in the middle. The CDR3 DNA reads TGTGCCAGCAGGCTAACCGGGACACGGGCTGGGGAGCAGTACTTC. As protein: CASRLTGTRAGEQYF. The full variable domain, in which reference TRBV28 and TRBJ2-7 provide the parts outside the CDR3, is DVKVTQSSRYLVKRTGEKVFLECVQDMDHENMFWYRQDPGLGLRLIYFSYDVKMKEKGDIPEGYSVSREKKERFSLILESASTNQTSMYLCASRLTGTRAGEQYFGPGTRLTVT.

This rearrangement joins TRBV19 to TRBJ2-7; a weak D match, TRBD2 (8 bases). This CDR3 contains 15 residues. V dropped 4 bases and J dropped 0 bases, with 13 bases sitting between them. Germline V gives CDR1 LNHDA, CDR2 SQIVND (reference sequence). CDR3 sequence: CASSTGGGPSYEQYF. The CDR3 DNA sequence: TGTGCCAGTAGTACGGGAGGGGGCCCCTCCTACGAGCAGTACTTC.

CDR3: CASSLSPSGEQYF. In nucleotides, the CDR3 is TGTGCCAGCAGCTTAAGCCCCTCGGGCGAGCAGTACTTC. The rearrangement joins TRBV7-7 to TRBJ2-7; no reliable D call. CDR1 is SSHAT, CDR2 FNYEAQ, per germline (reference sequence). The length of the CDR3 is 13 residues. The V gene lost 2 bases and the J gene lost 6 bases, with 11 bases spanning the gap.

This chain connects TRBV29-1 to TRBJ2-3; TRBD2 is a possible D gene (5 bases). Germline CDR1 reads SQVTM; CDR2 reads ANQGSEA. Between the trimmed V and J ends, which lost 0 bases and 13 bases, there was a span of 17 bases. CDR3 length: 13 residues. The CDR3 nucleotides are TGCAGCGTTGAAGATCGTGTAGGGCTCGGGGAGTATTTT. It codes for CSVEDRVGLGEYF.